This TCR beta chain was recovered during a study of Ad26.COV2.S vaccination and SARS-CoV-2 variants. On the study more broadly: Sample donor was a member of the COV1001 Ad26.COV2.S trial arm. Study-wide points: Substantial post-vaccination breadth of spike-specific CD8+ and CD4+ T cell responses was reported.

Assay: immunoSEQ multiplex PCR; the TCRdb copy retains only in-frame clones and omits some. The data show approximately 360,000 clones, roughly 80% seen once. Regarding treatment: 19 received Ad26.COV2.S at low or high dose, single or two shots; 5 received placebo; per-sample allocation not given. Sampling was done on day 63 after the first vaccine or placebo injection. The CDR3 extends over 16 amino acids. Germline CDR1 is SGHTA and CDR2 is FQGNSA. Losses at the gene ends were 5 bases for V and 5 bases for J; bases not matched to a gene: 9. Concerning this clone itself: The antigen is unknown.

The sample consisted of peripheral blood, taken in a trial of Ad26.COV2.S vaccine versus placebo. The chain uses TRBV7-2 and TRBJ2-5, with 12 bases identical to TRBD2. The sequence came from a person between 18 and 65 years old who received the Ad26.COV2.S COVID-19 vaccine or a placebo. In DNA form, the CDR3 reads TGTGCCAGCAGCCTGCTAGCGGGGGGGCCGGTGGAGACCCAGTACTTC. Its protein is CASSLLAGGPVETQYF.